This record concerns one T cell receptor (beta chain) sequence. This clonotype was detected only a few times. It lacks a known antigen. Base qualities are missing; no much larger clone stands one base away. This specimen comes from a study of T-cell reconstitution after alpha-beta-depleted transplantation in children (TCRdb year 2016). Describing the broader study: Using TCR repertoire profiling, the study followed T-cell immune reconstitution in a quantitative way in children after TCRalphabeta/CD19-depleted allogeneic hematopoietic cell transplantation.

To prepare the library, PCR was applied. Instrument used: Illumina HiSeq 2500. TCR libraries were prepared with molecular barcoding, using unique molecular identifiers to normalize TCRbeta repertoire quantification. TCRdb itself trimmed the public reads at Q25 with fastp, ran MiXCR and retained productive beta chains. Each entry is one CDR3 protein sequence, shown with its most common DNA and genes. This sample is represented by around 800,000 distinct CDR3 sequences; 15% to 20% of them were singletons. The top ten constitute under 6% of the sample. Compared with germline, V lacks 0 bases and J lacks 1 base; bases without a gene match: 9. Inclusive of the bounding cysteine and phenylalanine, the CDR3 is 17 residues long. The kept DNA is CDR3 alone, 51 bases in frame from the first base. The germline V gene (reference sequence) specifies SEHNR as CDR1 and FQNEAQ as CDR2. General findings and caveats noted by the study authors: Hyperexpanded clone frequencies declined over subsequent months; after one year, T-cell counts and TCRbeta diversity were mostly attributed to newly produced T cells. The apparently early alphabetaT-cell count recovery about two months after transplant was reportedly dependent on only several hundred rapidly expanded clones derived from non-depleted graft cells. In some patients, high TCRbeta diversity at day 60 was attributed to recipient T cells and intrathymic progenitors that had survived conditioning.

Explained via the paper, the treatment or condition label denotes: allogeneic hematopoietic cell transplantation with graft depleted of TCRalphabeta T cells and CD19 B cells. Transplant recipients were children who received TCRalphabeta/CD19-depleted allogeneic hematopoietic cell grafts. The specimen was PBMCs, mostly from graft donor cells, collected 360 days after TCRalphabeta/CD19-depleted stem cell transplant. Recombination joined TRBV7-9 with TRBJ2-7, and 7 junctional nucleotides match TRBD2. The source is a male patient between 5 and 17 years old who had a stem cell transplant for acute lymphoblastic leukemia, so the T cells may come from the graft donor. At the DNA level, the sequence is TGTGCCAGCAGCTTAGCGTTCGGGAGGACGGCGTCCTACGAGCAGTACTTC. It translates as CASSLAFGRTASYEQYF.